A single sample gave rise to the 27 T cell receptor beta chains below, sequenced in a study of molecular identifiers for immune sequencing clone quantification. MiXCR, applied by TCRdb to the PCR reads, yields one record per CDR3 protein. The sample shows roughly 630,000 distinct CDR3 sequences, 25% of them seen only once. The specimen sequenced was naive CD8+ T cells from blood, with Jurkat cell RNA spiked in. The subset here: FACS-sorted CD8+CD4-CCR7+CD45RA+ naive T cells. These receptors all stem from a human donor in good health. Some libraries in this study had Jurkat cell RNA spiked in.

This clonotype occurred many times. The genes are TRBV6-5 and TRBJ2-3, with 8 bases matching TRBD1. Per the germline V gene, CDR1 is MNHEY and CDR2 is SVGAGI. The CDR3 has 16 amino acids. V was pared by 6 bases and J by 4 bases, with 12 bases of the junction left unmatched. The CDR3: CASRSSQGASSDTQYF. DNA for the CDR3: TGTGCCAGCAGGTCATCTCAGGGGGCTAGCTCAGATACGCAGTATTTT.

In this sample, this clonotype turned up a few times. The CDR3 region is CAWNGGGAWETQYF. As DNA, the CDR3 is TGTGCCTGGAACGGTGGGGGGGCTTGGGAGACCCAGTACTTC. This chain joins TRBV30 and TRBJ2-5, with D possibly TRBD2 on 7 matching bases. V was shortened by 4 bases and J by 5 bases, with 17 bases between the two germline ends. Germline values: CDR1 GTSNPN, CDR2 SVGIG (reference sequence). This CDR3 comprises 14 residues.

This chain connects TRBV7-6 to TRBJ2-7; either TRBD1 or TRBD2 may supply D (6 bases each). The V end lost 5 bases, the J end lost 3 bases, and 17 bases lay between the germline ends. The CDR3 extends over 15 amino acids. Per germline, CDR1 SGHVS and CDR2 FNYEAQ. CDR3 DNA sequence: TGTGCCAGCAGCCCTCCCGGGGGCGAAGGCTACGAGCAGTACTTC. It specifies CASSPPGGEGYEQYF.

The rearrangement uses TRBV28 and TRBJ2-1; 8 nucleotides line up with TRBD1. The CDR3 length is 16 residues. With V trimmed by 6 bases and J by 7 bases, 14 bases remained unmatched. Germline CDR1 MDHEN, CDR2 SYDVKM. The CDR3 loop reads CASRAAGQGGGNEQFF. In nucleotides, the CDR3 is TGTGCCAGCAGAGCTGCCGGACAGGGAGGTGGTAATGAGCAGTTCTTC.

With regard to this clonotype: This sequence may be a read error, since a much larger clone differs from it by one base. The CDR3 is CASSLEFPGIYEQYF. For the CDR3, the DNA is TGCGCCAGCAGCTTAGAATTCCCCGGAATCTACGAGCAGTACTTC. V gene TRBV5-1 combines with J gene TRBJ2-7; D ambiguous. This CDR3 spans 15 amino acids. In germline, CDR1 is SGHRS, CDR2 YFSETQ. V was pared by 2 bases and J by 3 bases, with 15 bases between.

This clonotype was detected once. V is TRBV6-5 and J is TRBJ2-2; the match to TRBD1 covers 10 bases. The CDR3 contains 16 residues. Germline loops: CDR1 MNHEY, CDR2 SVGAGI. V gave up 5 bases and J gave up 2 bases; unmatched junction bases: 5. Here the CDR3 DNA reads TGTGCCAGCAGTCAGACAGGGGGCCAAAACACCGGGGAGCTGTTTTTT. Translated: CASSQTGGQNTGELFF.

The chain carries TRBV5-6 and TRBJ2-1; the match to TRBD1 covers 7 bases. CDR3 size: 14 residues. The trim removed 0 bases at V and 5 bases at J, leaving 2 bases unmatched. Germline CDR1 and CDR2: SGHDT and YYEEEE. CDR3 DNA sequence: TGTGCCAGCAGCTTGGCGACAGGGAACAATGAGCAGTTCTTC. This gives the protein CASSLATGNNEQFF.

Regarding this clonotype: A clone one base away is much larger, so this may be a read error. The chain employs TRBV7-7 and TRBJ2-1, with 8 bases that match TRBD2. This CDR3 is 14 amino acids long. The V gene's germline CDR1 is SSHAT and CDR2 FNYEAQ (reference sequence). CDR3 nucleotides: TGTGCTAGCAGCCCATTAGCGGGACATCATGGGCAGTTCTTC. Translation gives CASSPLAGHHGQFF.

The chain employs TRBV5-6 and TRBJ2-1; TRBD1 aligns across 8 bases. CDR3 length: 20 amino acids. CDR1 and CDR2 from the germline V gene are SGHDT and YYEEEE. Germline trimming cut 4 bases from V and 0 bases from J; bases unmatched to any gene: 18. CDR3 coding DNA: TGTGCCAGCAGCCCGGATACGACAGGGGCCGGGTGGAGCTCCTACAATGAGCAGTTCTTC. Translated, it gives CASSPDTTGAGWSSYNEQFF. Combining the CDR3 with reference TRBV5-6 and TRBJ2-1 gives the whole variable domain DAGVTQSPTHLIKTRGQQVTLRCSPKSGHDTVSWYQQALGQGPQFIFQYYEEEERQRGNFPDRFSGHQFPNYSSELNVNALLLGDSALYLCASSPDTTGAGWSSYNEQFFGPGTRLTVL.

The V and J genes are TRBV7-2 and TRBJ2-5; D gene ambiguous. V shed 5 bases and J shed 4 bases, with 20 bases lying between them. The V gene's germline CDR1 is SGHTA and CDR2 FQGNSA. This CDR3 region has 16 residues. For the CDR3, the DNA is TGTGCCAGCAGCCTACCTAAAGGACCGGGCGTAGAGACCCAGTACTTC. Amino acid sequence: CASSLPKGPGVETQYF.

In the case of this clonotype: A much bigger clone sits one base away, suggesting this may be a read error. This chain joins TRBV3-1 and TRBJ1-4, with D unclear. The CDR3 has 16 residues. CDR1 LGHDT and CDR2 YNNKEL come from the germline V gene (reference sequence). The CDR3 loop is CASSQDLGEANGKLFF. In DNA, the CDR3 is TGTGCCAGCAGCCAAGATCTTGGGGAGGCGAATGGAAAACTGTTTTTT.

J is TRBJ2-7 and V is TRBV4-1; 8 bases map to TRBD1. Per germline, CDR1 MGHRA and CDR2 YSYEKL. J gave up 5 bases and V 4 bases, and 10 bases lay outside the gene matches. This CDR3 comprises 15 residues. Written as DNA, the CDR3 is TGCGCCAGCAGCCCGGGGGACAGGTTTCCTGACGAGCAGTACTTC. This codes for CASSPGDRFPDEQYF.

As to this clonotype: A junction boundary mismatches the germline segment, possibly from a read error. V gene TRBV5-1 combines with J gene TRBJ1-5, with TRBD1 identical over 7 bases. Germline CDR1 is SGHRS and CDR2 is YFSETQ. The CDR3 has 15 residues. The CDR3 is CAISFTGDYNQPQHF. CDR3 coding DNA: TGCGCCATCAGCTTCACAGGGGACTACAATCAGCCCCAGCATTTT. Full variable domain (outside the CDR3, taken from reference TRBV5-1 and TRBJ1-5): KAGVTQTPRYLIKTRGQQVTLSCSPISGHRSVSWYQQTPGQGLQFLFEYFSETQRNKGNFPGRFSGRQFSNSRSEMNVSTLELGDSALYLCAISFTGDYNQPQHFGDGTRLSIL.

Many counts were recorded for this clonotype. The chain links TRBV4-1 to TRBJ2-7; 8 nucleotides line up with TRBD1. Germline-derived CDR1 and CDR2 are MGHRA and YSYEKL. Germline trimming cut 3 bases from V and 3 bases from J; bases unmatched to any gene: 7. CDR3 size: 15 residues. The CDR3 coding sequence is TGCGCCAGCAGCCAGAACTCAGGGGGCGTCTACGAGCAGTACTTC. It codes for CASSQNSGGVYEQYF.

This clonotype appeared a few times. The CDR3 region is CASSTDVLSSYEQYF. The CDR3 region has the DNA TGTGCCAGCAGTACCGACGTCTTGTCGTCCTACGAGCAGTACTTC. The chain employs TRBV12-3 or TRBV12-4 and TRBJ2-7; no clear D gene. V was trimmed by 5 bases and J by 1 base, leaving 15 bases between them. The CDR3 is 15 amino acids.

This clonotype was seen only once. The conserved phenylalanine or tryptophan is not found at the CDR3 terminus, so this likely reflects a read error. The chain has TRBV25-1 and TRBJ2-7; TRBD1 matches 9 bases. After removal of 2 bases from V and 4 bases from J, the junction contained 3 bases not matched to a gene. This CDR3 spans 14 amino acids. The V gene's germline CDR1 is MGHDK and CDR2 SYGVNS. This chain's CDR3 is CASSEGDRDYEQYS. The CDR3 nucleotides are TGTGCCAGCAGTGAAGGGGACAGGGATTACGAGCAGTACTCC.

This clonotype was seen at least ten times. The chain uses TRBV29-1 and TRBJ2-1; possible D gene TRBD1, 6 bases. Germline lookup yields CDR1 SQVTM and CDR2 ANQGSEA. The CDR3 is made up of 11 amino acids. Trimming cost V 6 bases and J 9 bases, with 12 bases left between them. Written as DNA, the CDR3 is TGCAGCGTCGATAGGGGGTTTGAGCAGTTCTTC. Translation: CSVDRGFEQFF.

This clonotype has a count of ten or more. Here the CDR3 reads CATGQQGSEAFF. CDR3 DNA sequence: TGTGCCACCGGTCAGCAAGGCTCGGAAGCTTTCTTT. The chain couples TRBV10-3 to TRBJ1-1; D remains unclear. Germline CDR1 reads ENHRY; CDR2 reads SYGVKD. The CDR3 is 12 amino acids. The V end lost 10 bases, the J end lost 8 bases, and 17 bases lay between the germline ends.

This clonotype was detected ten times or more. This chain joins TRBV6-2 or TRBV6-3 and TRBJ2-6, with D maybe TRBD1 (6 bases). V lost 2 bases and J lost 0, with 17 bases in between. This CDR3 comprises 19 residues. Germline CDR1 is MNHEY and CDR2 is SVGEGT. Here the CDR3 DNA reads TGTGCCAGCAGTTACGGCCAGGGACAAATTAGCTCTGGGGCCAACGTCCTGACTTTC. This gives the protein CASSYGQGQISSGANVLTF.

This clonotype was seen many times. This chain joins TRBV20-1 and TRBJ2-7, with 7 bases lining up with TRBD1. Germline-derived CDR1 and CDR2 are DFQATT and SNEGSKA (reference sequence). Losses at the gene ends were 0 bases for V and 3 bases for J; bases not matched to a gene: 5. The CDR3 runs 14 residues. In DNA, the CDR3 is TGCAGTGCTAGAGACCCGGGACAGTACTACGAGCAGTACTTC. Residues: CSARDPGQYYEQYF.

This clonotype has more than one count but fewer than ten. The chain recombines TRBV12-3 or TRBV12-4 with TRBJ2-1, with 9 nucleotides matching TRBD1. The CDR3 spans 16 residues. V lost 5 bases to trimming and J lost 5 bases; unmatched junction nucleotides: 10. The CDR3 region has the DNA TGTGCCAGCAGTGATACCGGGACAGGGAGCGACAATGAGCAGTTCTTC. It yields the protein CASSDTGTGSDNEQFF.

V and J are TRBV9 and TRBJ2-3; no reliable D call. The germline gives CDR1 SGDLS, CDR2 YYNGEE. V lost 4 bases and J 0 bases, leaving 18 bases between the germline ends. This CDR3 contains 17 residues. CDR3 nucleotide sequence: TGTGCCAGCAGCCCCAAGGTACGGCTTACTAGCACAGATACGCAGTATTTT. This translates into CASSPKVRLTSTDTQYF. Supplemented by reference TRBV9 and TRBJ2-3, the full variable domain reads DSGVTQTPKHLITATGQRVTLRCSPRSGDLSVYWYQQSLDQGLQFLIQYYNGEERAKGNILERFSAQQFPDLHSELNLSSLELGDSALYFCASSPKVRLTSTDTQYFGPGTRLTVL.

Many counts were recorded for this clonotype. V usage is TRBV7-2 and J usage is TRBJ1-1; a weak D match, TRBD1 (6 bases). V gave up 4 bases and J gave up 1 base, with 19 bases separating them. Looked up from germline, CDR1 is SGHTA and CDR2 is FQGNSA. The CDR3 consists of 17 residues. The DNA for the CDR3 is TGTGCCAGCAGCTCCCGATATAGAGGACAGACGAACACTGAAGCTTTCTTT. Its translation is CASSSRYRGQTNTEAFF.

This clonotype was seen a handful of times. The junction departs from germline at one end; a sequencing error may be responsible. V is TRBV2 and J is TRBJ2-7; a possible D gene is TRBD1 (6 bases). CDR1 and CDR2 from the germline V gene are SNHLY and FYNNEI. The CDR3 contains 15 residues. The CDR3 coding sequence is TGTGCCAGTCTAGGGGGAAGGACTTATTCCTACGAGCAGTATTTC. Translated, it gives CASLGGRTYSYEQYF.

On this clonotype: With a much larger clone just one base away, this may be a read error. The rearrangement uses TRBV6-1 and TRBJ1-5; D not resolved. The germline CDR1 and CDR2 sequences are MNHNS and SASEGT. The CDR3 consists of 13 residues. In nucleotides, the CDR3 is TGTACCAGCAGTGAAGGATGGGATCAGCCCCAGCATTTT. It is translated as CTSSEGWDQPQHF.

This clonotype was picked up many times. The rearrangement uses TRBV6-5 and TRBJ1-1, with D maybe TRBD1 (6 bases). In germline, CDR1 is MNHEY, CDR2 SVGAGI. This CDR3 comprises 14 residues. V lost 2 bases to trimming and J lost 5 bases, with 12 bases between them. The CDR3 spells CASSYGTGWTEAFF. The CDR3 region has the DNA TGTGCCAGCAGTTACGGTACAGGGTGGACTGAAGCTTTCTTT.

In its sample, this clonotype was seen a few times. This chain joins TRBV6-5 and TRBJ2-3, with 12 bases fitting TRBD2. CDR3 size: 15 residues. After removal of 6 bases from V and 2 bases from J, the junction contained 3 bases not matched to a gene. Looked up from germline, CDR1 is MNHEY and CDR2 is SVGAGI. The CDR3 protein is CASRGTSGPTDTQYF. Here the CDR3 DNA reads TGTGCCAGCAGGGGGACTAGCGGGCCCACAGATACGCAGTATTTT.